The 23 T cell receptor beta chains listed next were all sequenced from one sample in a study of CD8+ T cells in alopecia areata. Extraction and reverse transcription of RNA yielded cDNA as the sequencing template. Repertoires were generated with immunoSEQ multiplex PCR, while TCRdb's copy carries only in-frame clones and drops some. The sample lists 150,000 to 200,000 clones, roughly 60% occurring once. The sequencing used CD4+ T cells sorted from blood, collected at week 0. These receptors all stem from a human donor with alopecia areata.

There are a few counts of this clone. The J gene is TRBJ2-2, the V gene TRBV5-6; D perhaps matches TRBD2 (6 bases). The germline CDR1 and CDR2 sequences are SGHDT and YYEEEE. Trimming took 3 bases from V and 2 from J, leaving 14 bases between them. This CDR3 region has 16 residues. The CDR3 here is CASSSNPSVNTGELFF. The CDR3 DNA is TGTGCCAGCAGCTCCAATCCTAGCGTAAACACCGGGGAGCTGTTTTTT.

The rearrangement uses TRBV29-1 and TRBJ2-6; maybe TRBD1 (6 bases). The germline gives CDR1 SQVTM, CDR2 ANQGSEA. Trimming pared 4 bases from V and 6 bases from J, leaving 7 bases between. The CDR3 spans 12 residues. The CDR3 bases are TGCAGCGTTGCAGGGGCGGCCAACGTCCTGACTTTC. Translation gives CSVAGAANVLTF.

The rearrangement links TRBV6-1 to TRBJ2-1; no clear D gene. Trimming left V 2 bases short and J 7 bases short, with 6 bases between. The germline V gene has CDR1 MNHNS and CDR2 SASEGT. This CDR3 has 12 amino acids. The CDR3 loop reads CASSELGNEQFF. CDR3 bases: TGTGCCAGCAGTGAATTGGGTAATGAGCAGTTCTTC.

The chain couples TRBV28 to TRBJ1-2; 8 bases line up with TRBD1. Germline values: CDR1 MDHEN, CDR2 SYDVKM. The CDR3 is made up of 14 amino acids. Trimming removed 5 bases from V and 4 bases from J; junction bases left unmatched: 6. The DNA of the CDR3 is TGTGCCAGCAGTGCTCGGGACAGGACCTATGGCTACACCTTC. It encodes CASSARDRTYGYTF.

This clone was seen only once. The chain couples TRBV30 to TRBJ2-7, with D possibly matching TRBD1 (7 bases). This CDR3 comprises 12 residues. V was pared by 3 bases and J by 6 bases, with 12 bases between. CDR1 is GTSNPN, CDR2 SVGIG, per germline (reference sequence). In DNA, the CDR3 is TGTGCCTGGAGCCTTCAGGGGGGCGAGCAGTACTTC. Residues: CAWSLQGGEQYF.

The chain is built from TRBV30 and TRBJ1-2; 7 bases map to TRBD1. The V gene's germline CDR1 is GTSNPN and CDR2 SVGIG (reference sequence). The J segment lost 2 bases and the V segment lost 4 bases, leaving 1 base of the junction unmatched. The CDR3 runs 12 residues. The CDR3 DNA sequence: TGTGCCTGGAAAGGGGGCAACTATGGCTACACCTTC. It specifies CAWKGGNYGYTF.

The chain joins TRBV6-1 to TRBJ2-5; 9 positions match TRBD1. The length of the CDR3 is 16 residues. V shed 4 bases and J 5 bases; nucleotides not matched to a gene: 11. Germline V gives CDR1 MNHNS, CDR2 SASEGT. For the CDR3, the DNA is TGTGCCAGCAGTGCAAATGCGGTGGGGACAGGGGAGACCCAGTACTTC. Translation: CASSANAVGTGETQYF.

The chain uses TRBV29-1 and TRBJ1-1; D gene ambiguous. CDR1 and CDR2 from the germline V gene are SQVTM and ANQGSEA. This CDR3 spans 12 amino acids. V was clipped by 3 bases and J by 1 base, with 6 bases between them. The chain's CDR3 is CSVDGGNTEAFF. For the CDR3, the DNA is TGCAGCGTTGATGGAGGGAACACTGAAGCTTTCTTT.

This clone was counted only a few times. The chain recombines TRBV29-1 with TRBJ2-1; 10 bases align to TRBD2. CDR3 length: 14 amino acids. CDR1 and CDR2 from the germline V gene are SQVTM and ANQGSEA. The V and J ends lost 4 bases and 6 bases, in that order; junction bases with no gene match: 6. The CDR3 DNA reads TGCAGCGTTGTCGGGCGACTAGCGGGCAATGAGCAGTTCTTC. Translating gives CSVVGRLAGNEQFF.

The V and J genes are TRBV27 and TRBJ1-4; 7 nucleotides align to TRBD1. V trimming: 6 bases; J trimming: 10 bases; junction bases outside the gene matches: 8. The CDR3 has 13 amino acids. Germline V gives CDR1 MNHEY, CDR2 SMNVEV (reference sequence). CDR3 coding DNA: TGTGCCAGCAGCTTAACCGCAGGGGGAAAACTGTTTTTT. Its protein is CASSLTAGGKLFF.

This clone was seen a handful of times. V gene TRBV4-1 combines with J gene TRBJ2-1; D might be TRBD1 or TRBD2, each matching 7 bases. Germline V CDR1 and CDR2: MGHRA, YSYEKL. CDR3 length: 17 amino acids. The V end lost 4 bases, the J end lost 7 bases, and 23 bases lay between the germline ends. CDR3: CASSPLAGAGGGNEQFF. CDR3 DNA: TGCGCCAGCAGCCCTTTGGCTGGGGCAGGGGGGGGTAATGAGCAGTTCTTC.

The gene calls are TRBV7-9 and TRBJ1-1; D remains ambiguous. V was clipped by 1 base and J by 11 bases, with 14 bases between them. This CDR3 region has 13 residues. The germline V gene encodes CDR1 SEHNR and CDR2 FQNEAQ (reference sequence). CDR3 in DNA: TGTGCCAGCAGCTTAGACTCTTGGCAGGACGCTTTCTTT. Protein sequence: CASSLDSWQDAFF.

This clone was seen a few times. The gene calls are TRBV7-8 and TRBJ2-7, with D uncertain. Germline assignment: CDR1 SGHVS and CDR2 FQNEAQ. This CDR3 is 14 amino acids long. V lost 2 bases to trimming and J lost 0 bases, with 8 bases between them. The CDR3 DNA reads TGTGCCAGCAGCTTATCGACCCGCTCCTACGAGCAGTACTTC. It specifies CASSLSTRSYEQYF.

There are a few counts of this clone. This chain uses TRBV19 with TRBJ1-1; D may be TRBD1 (5 bases). The ends were cut back, 6 bases at V and 4 bases at J, with 18 bases in the middle. The CDR3 spans 15 residues. The germline CDR1 and CDR2 sequences are LNHDA and SQIVND (reference sequence). This CDR3 is CASRQRVGGPTEAFF. The CDR3 DNA follows: TGTGCCAGTAGGCAGAGGGTGGGGGGACCCACTGAAGCTTTCTTT.

About this clone: The junction does not match germline at one end; this may be a read error. The V call is TRBV6-6, the J call TRBJ2-3; D is perhaps TRBD1 (6 bases). This CDR3 is 11 amino acids long. From germline, CDR1 is MNHNY and CDR2 SVGAGI (reference sequence). CDR3 in amino acids: CASTHGGQRDF. The CDR3 DNA sequence: TGTGCCAGCACGCATGGAGGACAGAGGGATTTT.

This chain links TRBV25-1 with TRBJ2-7; weak D call: TRBD2 (7 bases). Deletions cut 4 bases from V and 2 bases from J, with 15 bases between. The CDR3 is 15 residues long. Looked up from germline, CDR1 is MGHDK and CDR2 is SYGVNS. CDR3 in DNA: TGTGCCAGCAGTGTAGTTAACGGGGGGCCCTACGAGCAGTACTTC. It yields the protein CASSVVNGGPYEQYF.

This clone was counted between two and nine times. CDR3 residues: CASSSSGSDGTDTQYF. In DNA, the CDR3 is TGTGCCAGCAGTTCCAGCGGATCAGATGGCACAGATACGCAGTATTTT. The rearrangement links TRBV7-2 to TRBJ2-3; D is possibly TRBD2 (5 bases). The CDR3 is 16 residues long. Between the trimmed V and J ends, which lost 6 bases and 1 base, there was a span of 17 bases. Germline V gene sequence: CDR1 SGHTA, CDR2 FQGNSA.

The chain couples TRBV29-1 to TRBJ1-1; D is possibly TRBD1 (5 bases). The length of the CDR3 is 12 residues. The V gene's germline CDR1 is SQVTM and CDR2 ANQGSEA. Trimming left V 6 bases short and J 7 bases short, with 15 bases between. The CDR3 spells CSVNPGGSEAFF. For the CDR3, the DNA is TGCAGCGTAAACCCGGGGGGGAGTGAAGCTTTCTTT.

This clone showed up just a few times. This sequence joins TRBV27 and TRBJ2-6, with a weak D call TRBD1 (7 bases). V lost 3 bases, J lost 2 bases, and 14 bases lay in between. The CDR3 is 17 amino acids. The germline V gene has CDR1 MNHEY and CDR2 SMNVEV (reference sequence). The CDR3 here is CASSLRRGRAGANVLTF. The CDR3 DNA reads as TGTGCCAGCAGTTTGCGGAGGGGGCGCGCTGGGGCCAACGTCCTGACTTTC.

This chain connects TRBV30 to TRBJ1-6, with TRBD1 as a possible D gene (5 bases). Trimming removed 0 bases at V and 0 bases at J, with 12 bases between. The germline V gene has CDR1 GTSNPN and CDR2 SVGIG (reference sequence). This CDR3 has 17 residues. Written as DNA, the CDR3 is TGTGCCTGGAGTGTAACCGGCGGGGGCTCCTATAATTCACCCCTCCACTTT. This gives the protein CAWSVTGGGSYNSPLHF. Full variable domain (rest looked up from reference TRBV30 and TRBJ1-6): SQTIHQWPATLVQPVGSPLSLECTVEGTSNPNLYWYRQAAGRGLQLLFYSVGIGQISSEVPQNLSASRPQDRQFILSSKKLLLSDSGFYLCAWSVTGGGSYNSPLHFGNGTRLTVT.

This clone was counted a few times. J is TRBJ1-1 and V is TRBV29-1; perhaps TRBD1 as D (6 bases). CDR3 length equals 15 residues. Deletions cut 5 bases from V and 2 bases from J, with 18 bases between. CDR1 SQVTM and CDR2 ANQGSEA come from the germline V gene. CDR3 sequence reads: CSVTFRTDPNTEAFF. The CDR3 coding sequence is TGCAGCGTTACTTTCCGGACAGATCCAAACACTGAAGCTTTCTTT.

The V and J genes are TRBV29-1 and TRBJ1-1; D not certain. Germline assignment: CDR1 SQVTM and CDR2 ANQGSEA. There are 13 residues in the CDR3. Trimming took 6 bases from V and 0 from J, leaving 11 bases between them. The DNA for the CDR3 is TGCAGCGTAGTCAACACGGTGAACACTGAAGCTTTCTTT. Amino acids: CSVVNTVNTEAFF.

The chain combines TRBV5-6 with TRBJ2-1; D may be TRBD1 (5 bases). Trimming removed 0 bases from V and 6 bases from J, with 10 bases in between. The CDR3 extends over 14 amino acids. The germline V gene encodes CDR1 SGHDT and CDR2 YYEEEE. In nucleotides, the CDR3 is TGTGCCAGCAGCTTGGGACAGTGGGGCAATGAGCAGTTCTTC. Translating gives CASSLGQWGNEQFF.